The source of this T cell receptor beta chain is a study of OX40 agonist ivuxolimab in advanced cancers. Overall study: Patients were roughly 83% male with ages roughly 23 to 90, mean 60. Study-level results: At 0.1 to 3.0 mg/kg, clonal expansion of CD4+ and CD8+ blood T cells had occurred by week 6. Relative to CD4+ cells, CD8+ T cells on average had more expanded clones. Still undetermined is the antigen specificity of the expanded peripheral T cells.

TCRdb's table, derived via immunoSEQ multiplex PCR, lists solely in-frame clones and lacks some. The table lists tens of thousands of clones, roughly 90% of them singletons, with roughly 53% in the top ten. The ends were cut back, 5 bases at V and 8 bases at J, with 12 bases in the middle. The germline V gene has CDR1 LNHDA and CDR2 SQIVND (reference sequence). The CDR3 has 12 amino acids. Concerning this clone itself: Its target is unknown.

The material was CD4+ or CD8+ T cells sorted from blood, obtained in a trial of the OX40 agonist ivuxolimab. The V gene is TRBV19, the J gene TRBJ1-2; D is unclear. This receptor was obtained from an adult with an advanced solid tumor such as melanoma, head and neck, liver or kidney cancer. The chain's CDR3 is CASSDGVVGYTF. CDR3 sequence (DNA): TGTGCCAGTAGTGATGGGGTTGTCGGCTACACCTTC. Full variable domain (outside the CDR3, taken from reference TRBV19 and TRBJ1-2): DGGITQSPKYLFRKEGQNVTLSCEQNLNHDAMYWYRQDPGQGLRLIYYSQIVNDFQKGDIAEGYSVSREKKESFPLTVTSAQKNPTAFYLCASSDGVVGYTFGSGTRLTVV.